Listed below are T cell receptor beta chains from one sample, sequenced in a study of T cell responses to AZD1222 COVID-19 vaccine. The protocol was immunoSEQ multiplex PCR, while the TCRdb copy is restricted to in-frame clones and leaves out a portion. The sample lists about 120,000 clones, roughly nine tenths occurring once. The sequencing used peripheral blood, collected on day 0 of AZD1222 vaccination. These receptors all stem from an adult in good health. The CDR3 runs from the conserved cysteine through the conserved F or W. Fields, in order: J gene, clone size, V gene, D gene, CDR3 protein, CDR3 DNA. A D gene is named only where the DNA matches it firmly. Only some rows state a clone size, as once, few, many or a class for expanded clones.

J: TRBJ1-5
size: .
V: TRBV12-3/TRBV12-4
D: .
CDR3: CASSSQARQPQHF
DNA: TGTGCCAGCAGTTCACAGGCCCGGCAGCCCCAGCATTTT

J: TRBJ2-1
size: .
V: TRBV12-3/TRBV12-4
D: TRBD2
CDR3: CASRLAGRNEQFF
DNA: TGTGCCAGCAGACTAGCGGGGAGGAATGAGCAGTTCTTC

J: TRBJ2-2
size: .
V: TRBV2
D: .
CDR3: CASNKGGELFF
DNA: TGTGCCAGCAATAAAGGCGGGGAGCTGTTTTTT

J: TRBJ2-3
size: .
V: TRBV6-1
D: .
CDR3: CASSEVSGGTDTQYF
DNA: TGTGCCAGCAGTGAAGTGTCAGGGGGGACAGATACGCAGTATTTT

J: TRBJ1-5
size: .
V: TRBV4-1
D: .
CDR3: CASSQQGQRNQPQHF
DNA: TGCGCCAGCAGCCAACAAGGTCAGCGAAATCAGCCCCAGCATTTT

J: TRBJ1-2
size: .
V: TRBV9
D: .
CDR3: CASSVAHVTDYGYTF
DNA: TGTGCCAGCAGCGTAGCTCATGTTACAGACTATGGCTACACCTTC

J: TRBJ2-7
size: .
V: TRBV6-6
D: .
CDR3: CASGKKANEQYF
DNA: TGTGCCAGCGGTAAAAAGGCCAACGAGCAGTACTTC

J: TRBJ1-1
size: few
V: TRBV5-1
D: TRBD1
CDR3: CASSPDRANTEAFF
DNA: TGCGCCAGCAGCCCGGACAGGGCTAACACTGAAGCTTTCTTT

J: TRBJ2-7
size: .
V: TRBV7-9
D: .
CDR3: CASSYDPYEQYF
DNA: TGTGCCAGCAGCTACGACCCCTACGAGCAGTACTTC

J: TRBJ1-2
size: .
V: TRBV19
D: .
CDR3: CASSNVMDPRGYGYTF
DNA: TGTGCCAGTAGTAATGTAATGGACCCCCGGGGCTATGGCTACACCTTC

J: TRBJ2-2
size: .
V: TRBV5-1
D: TRBD1
CDR3: CASSLSYRGQNTGELFF
DNA: TGCGCCAGCAGCTTGTCTTACAGGGGGCAGAACACCGGGGAGCTGTTTTTT

J: TRBJ2-1
size: once
V: TRBV6-2/TRBV6-3
D: TRBD2
CDR3: CASSPGTSGYNEQFF
DNA: TGTGCCAGCAGTCCAGGGACTAGCGGCTACAATGAGCAGTTCTTC

J: TRBJ1-2
size: .
V: TRBV4-2
D: .
CDR3: CASSQGEGGGYGYTF
DNA: TGTGCCAGCAGCCAAGGGGAAGGTGGGGGGTATGGCTACACCTTC

J: TRBJ2-5
size: .
V: TRBV6-5
D: .
CDR3: CASSRQIQETQYF
DNA: TGTGCCAGCAGTCGACAGATCCAAGAGACCCAGTACTTC

J: TRBJ1-5
size: .
V: TRBV12-3/TRBV12-4
D: .
CDR3: CASSFGDQPQHF
DNA: TGTGCCAGCAGTTTTGGGGATCAGCCCCAGCATTTT

J: TRBJ1-6
size: .
V: TRBV2
D: .
CDR3: CASRILPYNSPLHF
DNA: TGTGCCAGCAGGATACTCCCCTATAATTCACCCCTCCACTTT

J: TRBJ2-1
size: .
V: TRBV9
D: .
CDR3: CASSASGLGEQFF
DNA: TGTGCCAGCAGCGCCTCCGGACTGGGTGAGCAGTTCTTC

J: TRBJ2-5
size: .
V: TRBV19
D: .
CDR3: CASSIKVLQETQYF
DNA: TGTGCCAGTAGTATTAAAGTTTTACAAGAGACCCAGTACTTC

J: TRBJ1-6
size: .
V: TRBV5-1
D: TRBD1
CDR3: CASSFGTANSPLHF
DNA: TGCGCCAGCAGCTTCGGGACAGCAAATTCACCCCTCCACTTT

J: TRBJ1-1
size: once
V: TRBV6-4
D: .
CDR3: CASSDSGTGLSEAFF
DNA: TGTGCCAGCAGTGATTCCGGGACCGGGCTGTCTGAAGCTTTCTTT

J: TRBJ1-5
size: .
V: TRBV27
D: .
CDR3: CASSLFGLRNQPQHF
DNA: TGTGCCAGCAGTTTATTCGGCCTCAGGAATCAGCCCCAGCATTTT

J: TRBJ1-1
size: .
V: TRBV6-5
D: .
CDR3: CASSYNGVTEAFF
DNA: TGTGCCAGCAGTTACAATGGGGTGACTGAAGCTTTCTTT

J: TRBJ1-5
size: .
V: TRBV2
D: TRBD1
CDR3: CASSSSLTGVNQPQHF
DNA: TGTGCCAGCAGTAGCAGCCTGACAGGGGTCAATCAGCCCCAGCATTTT

J: TRBJ1-1
size: .
V: TRBV10-3
D: TRBD1
CDR3: CATCTGDTEAFF
DNA: TGTGCCACCTGTACAGGGGACACTGAAGCTTTCTTT

J: TRBJ2-7
size: .
V: TRBV5-5
D: .
CDR3: CASTAMGYEQYF
DNA: TGTGCCAGCACGGCCATGGGCTACGAGCAGTACTTC

J: TRBJ2-1
size: .
V: TRBV11-3
D: .
CDR3: CASSPRYYNEQFF
DNA: TGTGCCAGCAGCCCCCGTTACTACAATGAGCAGTTCTTC

J: TRBJ1-1
size: .
V: TRBV5-6
D: .
CDR3: CASSSNPWAPGGTEAFF
DNA: TGTGCCAGCAGCTCAAACCCCTGGGCCCCGGGAGGGACTGAAGCTTTCTTT

J: TRBJ1-1
size: .
V: TRBV15
D: .
CDR3: CATSSIVLTEAFF
DNA: TGTGCCACCAGCTCGATTGTCCTCACTGAAGCTTTCTTT

J: TRBJ2-3
size: .
V: TRBV7-2
D: TRBD2
CDR3: CASSHKTSGADTQYF
DNA: TGTGCCAGCAGCCATAAGACTAGCGGGGCAGATACGCAGTATTTT

J: TRBJ1-2
size: .
V: TRBV6-2/TRBV6-3
D: .
CDR3: CASSYREYGYTF
DNA: TGTGCCAGCAGTTACAGGGAATATGGCTACACCTTC

J: TRBJ1-1
size: .
V: TRBV6-5
D: .
CDR3: CASRVDLSSTEAFF
DNA: TGTGCCAGCAGGGTTGACCTATCGAGCACTGAAGCTTTCTTT

J: TRBJ1-2
size: .
V: TRBV2
D: .
CDR3: CASSETSNYGYTF
DNA: TGTGCCAGCAGTGAGACATCTAACTATGGCTACACCTTC

J: TRBJ2-1
size: .
V: TRBV7-9
D: TRBD2
CDR3: CASSLDSGGYNEQFF
DNA: TGTGCCAGCAGCTTAGATAGCGGGGGGTACAATGAGCAGTTCTTC

J: TRBJ1-1
size: .
V: TRBV11-2
D: .
CDR3: CASSIRGVGTEAFF
DNA: TGTGCCAGCAGCATTAGAGGGGTGGGCACTGAAGCTTTCTTT

J: TRBJ2-2
size: .
V: TRBV6-5
D: .
CDR3: CASSYSGYAGELFF
DNA: TGTGCCAGCAGTTACTCAGGGTATGCCGGGGAGCTGTTTTTT

J: TRBJ1-3
size: once
V: TRBV3-1/TRBV3-2
D: .
CDR3: CASSQFSGAGNTIYF
DNA: TGTGCCAGCAGCCAATTTTCAGGGGCTGGAAACACCATATATTTT

J: TRBJ1-5
size: few
V: TRBV19
D: TRBD1
CDR3: CASDRGVGQPQHF
DNA: TGTGCCAGCGACAGGGGGGTAGGTCAGCCCCAGCATTTT

J: TRBJ2-5
size: .
V: TRBV5-8
D: .
CDR3: CASSQSGARGETQYF
DNA: TGTGCCAGCAGCCAGTCGGGGGCCAGGGGCGAGACCCAGTACTTC

J: TRBJ1-5
size: .
V: TRBV27
D: .
CDR3: CASSLSGGMGTPQHF
DNA: TGTGCCAGCAGTTTATCAGGGGGGATGGGGACGCCCCAGCATTTT